This T cell receptor beta chain was captured by sequencing in a study of lymphopenia after photon versus proton radiotherapy. Study-level findings and limits: Larger post-nadir TCR diversity loss correlated inversely with survival in deceased patients. Better survival with proton therapy was suggested as possible, not demonstrated.

A word on this clone: Its matching antigen is unknown.

The method was immunoSEQ multiplex PCR; TCRdb's version includes in-frame clones alone and lacks a portion of them. This sample has approximately 150,000 clones, with about nine tenths found just once. The CDR3 loop spans 17 amino acids. Germline values: CDR1 MDHEN, CDR2 SYDVKM. V dropped 5 bases and J dropped 5; count of bases not matched to a gene: 9. This TCR came from a man aged 45-60 years with gastric cancer. This sample comprised peripheral blood, obtained from a patient treated with photon-based radiotherapy. This chain uses TRBV28 with TRBJ2-3; 14 bases agree with TRBD2. The CDR3 is CASSNVRTSGRIDTQYF. The CDR3 DNA reads as TGTGCCAGCAGTAACGTTCGGACTAGCGGGAGGATAGATACGCAGTATTTT.